The 17 T cell receptor beta chains reported below all come from one sample, sequenced in a study of control samples from healthy donors and cancer patients. Clones were read by immunoSEQ multiplex PCR, and TCRdb kept only the in-frame ones, dropping some. This table has more than 120,000 clones, 75% to 95% appearing once. What was sequenced was blood. The receptors originated from a man aged 25 to 45 in good health.

The V gene is TRBV27, the J gene TRBJ1-4, with 7 bases lining up with TRBD1. This CDR3 comprises 17 residues. The germline V gene has CDR1 MNHEY and CDR2 SMNVEV (reference sequence). V trimming: 7 bases; J trimming: 0 bases; junction bases outside the gene matches: 11. The CDR3 sequence is CASKPGEGTATNEKLFF. The CDR3 nucleotides read TGTGCCAGCAAACCTGGGGAGGGGACAGCAACTAATGAAAAACTGTTTTTT.

The table lists this clone with a count of one. Other nucleotide sequences from this sample produce the same CDR3. The chain couples TRBV5-1 to TRBJ1-2; D is unclear. The V gene lost 0 bases and the J gene lost 2 bases, with 5 bases spanning the gap. The germline V gene encodes CDR1 SGHRS and CDR2 YFSETQ. The CDR3 has 13 residues. The CDR3 sequence: CASSLDGNYGYTF. CDR3 coding DNA: TGCGCCAGCAGCTTGGACGGAAACTATGGCTACACCTTC.

The chain has TRBV6-5 and TRBJ2-1, with D perhaps TRBD1 or TRBD2 (5 bases each). V was trimmed by 2 bases and J by 0 bases, leaving 8 bases between them. This CDR3 region has 15 residues. In germline, CDR1 is MNHEY, CDR2 SVGAGI. The CDR3 here is CASSYRGDSYNEQFF. The DNA for the CDR3 is TGTGCCAGCAGTTACAGAGGGGACTCCTACAATGAGCAGTTCTTC.

The gene calls are TRBV2 and TRBJ1-4, with D hard to call. The ends were cut back, 1 base at V and 4 bases at J, with 7 bases in the middle. The germline gives CDR1 SNHLY, CDR2 FYNNEI. The CDR3 loop spans 14 amino acids. This CDR3 is CASSEEADNEKLFF. The CDR3 DNA is TGTGCCAGCAGTGAAGAGGCAGATAATGAAAAACTGTTTTTT.

The chain employs TRBV27 and TRBJ1-2; the D is unclear. With 6 bases removed from V and 5 bases from J, the gap between germline ends came to 16 bases. Germline V gene sequence: CDR1 MNHEY, CDR2 SMNVEV (reference sequence). This CDR3 has 14 residues. CDR3 nucleotides: TGTGCCAGCAGCTCTATCGGCGGCTCGTATGGCTACACCTTC. It specifies CASSSIGGSYGYTF.

The chain links TRBV27 to TRBJ2-1; D may be TRBD1 (6 bases). Germline CDR1 is MNHEY and CDR2 is SMNVEV (reference sequence). The V end lost 9 bases, the J end lost 2 bases, and 17 bases lay between the germline ends. The CDR3 runs 15 residues. CDR3 sequence (DNA): TGTGCCAGTCAGATAATAGGGGGAACCTACAATGAGCAGTTCTTC. Translation gives CASQIIGGTYNEQFF.

The V and J genes are TRBV11-2 and TRBJ2-7, with 11 bases lining up with TRBD2. This CDR3 comprises 14 residues. The V gene's germline CDR1 is SGHAT and CDR2 FQNNGV. V gave up 5 bases and J gave up 3 bases; unmatched junction bases: 3. The CDR3 spells CASSVAGGIYEQYF. The CDR3 DNA sequence: TGTGCCAGCAGCGTAGCGGGGGGGATCTACGAGCAGTACTTC.

The V and J genes are TRBV30 and TRBJ1-1, with 7 bases matching TRBD1. The V segment lost 5 bases and the J segment 0 bases; nucleotides outside the gene matches: 3. The germline gives CDR1 GTSNPN, CDR2 SVGIG (reference sequence). The CDR3 spans 13 residues. The CDR3 DNA sequence: TGTGCCTGGTTGGACAGGCTGAACACTGAAGCTTTCTTT. It yields the protein CAWLDRLNTEAFF.

J is TRBJ1-1 and V is TRBV12-3 or TRBV12-4, with D tentatively TRBD1 (5 bases). V was trimmed by 6 bases and J by 6 bases, leaving 14 bases between them. The CDR3 extends over 13 amino acids. CDR3 DNA: TGTGCCAGCAGGGGGGGAGGGTACGCTGAAGCTTTCTTT. It is translated as CASRGGGYAEAFF.

This chain links TRBV29-1 with TRBJ1-3; possible D gene TRBD1, 5 bases. CDR1 and CDR2 from the germline V gene are SQVTM and ANQGSEA. The V and J ends lost 7 bases and 0 bases respectively, with 16 bases between them. The CDR3 has 15 residues. The chain's CDR3 is CSANSRGSSGNTIYF. The CDR3 region has the DNA TGCAGCGCCAACTCAAGGGGATCCTCTGGAAACACCATATATTTT. Complete variable domain (other parts from reference TRBV29-1 and TRBJ1-3): SAVISQKPSRDICQRGTSLTIQCQVDSQVTMMFWYRQQPGQSLTLIATANQGSEATYESGFVIDKFPISRPNLTFSTLTVSNMSPEDSSIYLCSANSRGSSGNTIYFGEGSWLTVV.

This rearrangement joins TRBV28 to TRBJ2-3; 9 bases are shared with TRBD2. Germline loops: CDR1 MDHEN, CDR2 SYDVKM. The CDR3 runs to 16 residues. After removal of 2 bases from V and 3 bases from J, the junction contained 6 bases not matched to a gene. The CDR3 sequence is CASSLKSGGRTDTQYF. CDR3 nucleotides: TGTGCCAGCAGTTTAAAAAGCGGGGGGCGGACAGATACGCAGTATTTT.

This clone is medium-sized (0.01 to 0.1%) in the sample. This chain uses TRBV5-6 with TRBJ2-6; D may be TRBD1 (5 bases). Germline CDR1 is SGHDT and CDR2 is YYEEEE. Trimming removed 4 bases at V and 1 base at J, with 9 bases between. The CDR3 totals 15 residues. Here the CDR3 reads CASSPPGSGANVLTF. The CDR3 coding sequence is TGTGCCAGCAGCCCCCCAGGGTCTGGGGCCAACGTCCTGACTTTC.

The chain links TRBV11-3 to TRBJ1-1; 7 nucleotides line up with TRBD1. The CDR3 is 13 amino acids. CDR1 is SGHNT and CDR2 is YENEEA in the germline V gene. With 5 bases clipped from V and 4 bases from J, the junction kept 4 bases outside the gene matches. The CDR3 here is CASSINRGTEAFF. CDR3 nucleotides: TGTGCCAGCAGCATAAACAGGGGCACTGAAGCTTTCTTT.

The chain has TRBV19 and TRBJ1-5; D might be TRBD1 (5 bases). In germline, CDR1 is LNHDA, CDR2 SQIVND (reference sequence). The CDR3 consists of 16 residues. Trimming removed 3 bases at V and 2 bases at J, with 14 bases between. The CDR3 sequence: CASSIHRDGRNQPQHF. Here the CDR3 DNA reads TGTGCCAGTAGTATCCACCGGGACGGACGCAATCAGCCCCAGCATTTT.

The V and J genes are TRBV12-5 and TRBJ1-1; D gene ambiguous. Trimming took 0 bases from V and 5 from J, leaving 10 bases between them. This CDR3 is built from 14 residues. Germline assignment: CDR1 LGHNT and CDR2 FRNRAP. In DNA, the CDR3 is TGTGCTAGTGGTTTGGTCGGGCCGTATACTGAAGCTTTCTTT. It encodes CASGLVGPYTEAFF.

The rearrangement links TRBV5-6 to TRBJ2-7; D is tentatively TRBD1 or TRBD2 (5 bases each). The V end was cut by 0 bases, the J end by 7 bases, with 20 bases between. There are 16 residues in the CDR3. CDR1 is SGHDT, CDR2 YYEEEE, per germline. The CDR3 nucleotides are TGTGCCAGCAGCTTGGATTGGGCAGGGAGTCGGTATGAGCAGTACTTC. Its translation: CASSLDWAGSRYEQYF.

This sequence joins TRBV5-6 and TRBJ1-2, with 9 bases identical to TRBD1. V lost 4 bases to trimming and J lost 5 bases; unmatched junction nucleotides: 6. The CDR3 is 14 residues long. Germline values: CDR1 SGHDT, CDR2 YYEEEE. CDR3 nucleotides: TGTGCCAGCAGCGTCCCACAGGGGGCGTATGGCTACACCTTC. Its protein product is CASSVPQGAYGYTF.